At least ten counts were recorded for the clone carrying this T cell receptor beta chain. Its antigen is as yet unknown. One end of the junction varies from germline; a read error may be responsible. This entry is derived from a study of early T cells in non-severe SARS-CoV-2 infection. Individual cDNA molecules received unique molecular identifiers during library preparation. TCRdb analysed the 5' RACE reads with MiXCR anew, one entry per CDR3 protein. This table has roughly 41,000 distinct CDR3 sequences, approximately 5% appearing once. Findings and caveats of the study: VDJdb matching, biased toward anti-spike CD8 responses, missed private and CD4 specificities.

Per germline, CDR1 SSHAT and CDR2 FNYEAQ (reference sequence). This CDR3 contains 15 residues. Material for sequencing was whole blood. This receptor was obtained from an adult who was a healthcare worker with PCR-confirmed SARS-CoV-2 infection or an uninfected control (not recorded which). The V and J genes are TRBV7-7 and TRBJ2-3; 11 bases match TRBD2. The CDR3 here is CASSQLAGGTDTQYF. The CDR3 DNA reads as TGTGCTAGCAGCCAACTAGCGGGGGGCACAGATACGCAGTATTTT.